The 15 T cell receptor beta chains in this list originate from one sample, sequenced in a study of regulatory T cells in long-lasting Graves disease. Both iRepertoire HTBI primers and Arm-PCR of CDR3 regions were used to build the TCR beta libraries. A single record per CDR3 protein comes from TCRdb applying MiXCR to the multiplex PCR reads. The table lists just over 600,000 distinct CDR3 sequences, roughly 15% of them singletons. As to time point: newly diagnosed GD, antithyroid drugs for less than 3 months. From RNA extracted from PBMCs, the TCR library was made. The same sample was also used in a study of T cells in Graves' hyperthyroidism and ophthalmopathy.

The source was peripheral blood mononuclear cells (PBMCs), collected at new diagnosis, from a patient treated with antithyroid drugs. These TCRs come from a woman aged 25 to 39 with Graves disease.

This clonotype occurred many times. In DNA form, the CDR3 reads TGTGCCAGCAGTTCCCCCCTTGGGGCCAAAGAGACCCAGTACTTC. This codes for CASSSPLGAKETQYF. The V gene is TRBV28, the J gene TRBJ2-5; TRBD1 is a possible D gene (5 bases). The V gene's germline CDR1 is MDHEN and CDR2 SYDVKM. V lost 4 bases, J lost 3 bases, and 15 bases lay in between. The length of the CDR3 is 15 residues.

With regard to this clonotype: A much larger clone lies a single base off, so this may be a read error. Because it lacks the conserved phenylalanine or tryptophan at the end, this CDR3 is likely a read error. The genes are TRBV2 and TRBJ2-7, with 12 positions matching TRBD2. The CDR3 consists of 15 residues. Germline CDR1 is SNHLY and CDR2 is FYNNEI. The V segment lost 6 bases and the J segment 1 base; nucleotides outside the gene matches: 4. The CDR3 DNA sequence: TGTGCCAGCAGGATACTAGCGGGGGGATCCTACGAGCAGTACCTC. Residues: CASRILAGGSYEQYL.

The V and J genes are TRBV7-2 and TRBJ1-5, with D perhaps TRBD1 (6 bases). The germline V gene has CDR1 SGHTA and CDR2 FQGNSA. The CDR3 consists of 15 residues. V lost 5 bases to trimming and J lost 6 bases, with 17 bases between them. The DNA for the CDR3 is TGTGCCAGCAGCCCAAACCGGGGGGCAGGTCAGCCCCAGCATTTT. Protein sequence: CASSPNRGAGQPQHF.

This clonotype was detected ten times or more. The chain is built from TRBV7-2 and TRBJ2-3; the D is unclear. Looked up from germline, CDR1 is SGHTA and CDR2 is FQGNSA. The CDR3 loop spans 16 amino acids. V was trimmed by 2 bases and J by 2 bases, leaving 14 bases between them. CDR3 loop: CASSLTAGLYTDTQYF. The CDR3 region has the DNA TGTGCCAGCAGCTTAACCGCTGGCTTATACACAGATACGCAGTATTTT.

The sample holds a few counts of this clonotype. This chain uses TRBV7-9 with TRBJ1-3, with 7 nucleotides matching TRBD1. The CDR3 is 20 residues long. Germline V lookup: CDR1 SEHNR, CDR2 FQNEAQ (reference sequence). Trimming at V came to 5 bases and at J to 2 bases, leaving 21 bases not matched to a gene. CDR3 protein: CASSRIGTDSGIGPGNTIYF. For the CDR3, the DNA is TGTGCCAGCAGCCGGATCGGGACAGACTCGGGGATCGGCCCTGGAAACACCATATATTTT.

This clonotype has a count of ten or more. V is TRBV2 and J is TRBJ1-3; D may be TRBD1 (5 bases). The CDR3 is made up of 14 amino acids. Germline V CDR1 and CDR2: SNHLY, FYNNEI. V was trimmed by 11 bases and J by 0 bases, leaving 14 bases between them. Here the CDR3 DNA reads TGTGCCTTCAGGGAGGCCAGCTCTGGAAACACCATATATTTT. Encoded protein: CAFREASSGNTIYF.

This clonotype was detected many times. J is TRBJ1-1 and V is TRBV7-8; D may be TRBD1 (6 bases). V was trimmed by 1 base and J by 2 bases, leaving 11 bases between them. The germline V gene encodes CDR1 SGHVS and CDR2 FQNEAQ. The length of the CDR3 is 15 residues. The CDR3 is CASSLVQGFNTEAFF. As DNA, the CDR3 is TGTGCCAGCAGCTTAGTCCAGGGGTTTAACACTGAAGCTTTCTTT.

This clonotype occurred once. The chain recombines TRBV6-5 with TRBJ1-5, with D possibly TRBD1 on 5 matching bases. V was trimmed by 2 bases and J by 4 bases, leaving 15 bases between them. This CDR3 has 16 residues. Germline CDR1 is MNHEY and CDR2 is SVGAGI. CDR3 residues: CASSYPNLRGNQPQHF. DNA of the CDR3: TGTGCCAGCAGTTACCCGAACCTCCGGGGGAATCAGCCCCAGCATTTT.

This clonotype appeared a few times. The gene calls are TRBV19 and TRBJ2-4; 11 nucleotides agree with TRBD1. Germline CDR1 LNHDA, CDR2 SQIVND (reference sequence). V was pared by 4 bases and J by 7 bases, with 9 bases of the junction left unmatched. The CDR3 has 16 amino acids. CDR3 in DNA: TGTGCCAGTAGTAACTCCGGGACAGGGGGGGGGAACATTCAGTACTTC. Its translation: CASSNSGTGGGNIQYF.

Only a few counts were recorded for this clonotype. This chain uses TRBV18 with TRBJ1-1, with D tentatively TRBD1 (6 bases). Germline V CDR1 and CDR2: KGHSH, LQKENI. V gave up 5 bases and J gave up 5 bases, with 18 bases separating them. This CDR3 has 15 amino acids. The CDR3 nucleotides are TGTGCCAGCTCAATACGGGTAACAGGGAGTACTGAAGCTTTCTTT. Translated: CASSIRVTGSTEAFF.

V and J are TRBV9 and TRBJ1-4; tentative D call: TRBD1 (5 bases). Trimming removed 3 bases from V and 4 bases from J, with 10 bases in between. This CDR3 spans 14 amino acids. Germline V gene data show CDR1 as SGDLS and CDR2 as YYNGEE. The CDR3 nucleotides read TGTGCCAGCAGCGGAGGGGTAGATAATGAAAAACTGTTTTTT. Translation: CASSGGVDNEKLFF.

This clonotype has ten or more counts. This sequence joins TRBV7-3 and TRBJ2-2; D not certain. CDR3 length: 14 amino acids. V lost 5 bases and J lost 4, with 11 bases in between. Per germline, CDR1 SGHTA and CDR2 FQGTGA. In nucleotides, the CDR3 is TGTGCCAGCAGCCGCCAGGACGGCACCGGGGAGCTGTTTTTT. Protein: CASSRQDGTGELFF.

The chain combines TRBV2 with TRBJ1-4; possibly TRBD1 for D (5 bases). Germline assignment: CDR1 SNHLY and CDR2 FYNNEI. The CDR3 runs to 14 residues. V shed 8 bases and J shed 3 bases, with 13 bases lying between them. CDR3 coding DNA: TGTGCCAGCCAGTTGACAGAAGCTAATGAAAAACTGTTTTTT. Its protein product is CASQLTEANEKLFF.

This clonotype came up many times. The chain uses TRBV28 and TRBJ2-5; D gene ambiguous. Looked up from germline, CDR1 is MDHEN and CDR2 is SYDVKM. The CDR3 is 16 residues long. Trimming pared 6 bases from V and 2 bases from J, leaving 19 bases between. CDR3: CASSPLPTGLQETQYF. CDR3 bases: TGTGCCAGCAGCCCCCTTCCCACGGGCTTACAAGAGACCCAGTACTTC.

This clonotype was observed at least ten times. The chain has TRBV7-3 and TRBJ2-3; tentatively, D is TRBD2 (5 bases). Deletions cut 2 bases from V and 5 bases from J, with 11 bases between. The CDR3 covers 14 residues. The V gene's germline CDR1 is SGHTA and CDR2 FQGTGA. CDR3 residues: CASSLATGGDTQYF. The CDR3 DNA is TGTGCCAGCAGCTTAGCCACTGGAGGAGATACGCAGTATTTT.